This paragraph covers one T cell receptor beta chain sequence. Antigen: not known. This specimen belongs to a study of cytomegalovirus exposure and HLA in healthy donors. Study results and caveats: As confirmed in vitro, a few CMV-associated chains were specific for CMV antigens. A later analysis linked a missense DCLRE1C variant to TCR beta V- and J-gene trimming.

The PCR contained 60 Vbeta and 13 Jbeta primers. TCRdb keeps only in-frame clones here, not all; method: immunoSEQ multiplex PCR. The table lists about 150,000 clones, about 64% of them singletons. The CDR3 runs to 13 residues. Germline assignment: CDR1 SEHNR and CDR2 FQNEAQ (reference sequence). V was cut by 3 bases and J by 8 bases, with 11 bases left in between. The source is a woman aged 55-69 years in good health and CMV-seropositive. The source material was PBMCs. V and J are TRBV7-9 and TRBJ2-1; weak D call: TRBD2 (5 bases). CDR3 coding DNA: TGTGCCAGCAGCTTCCTAGCTAGGGATGAGCAGTTCTTC. Protein sequence: CASSFLARDEQFF.